Listed below are T cell receptor beta chains from one sample, sequenced in a study of shared clonotypes between healthy human individuals. Generated by immunoSEQ multiplex PCR, the TCRdb table keeps only in-frame clones and is missing some. The repertoire holds hundreds of thousands of clones, with 73% as singletons. The sequencing sample was made of memory CD4+ T cells sorted from blood. These receptors were collected from a woman under 40 in good health. Both conserved end residues are part of each CDR3. A D gene is named only where the DNA matches it firmly. Rows give clone size only sometimes, using once, few, many, or a class for an expanded clone.

j_call: TRBJ2-7; d_call: -; v_call: TRBV19; clone_size: -; cdr3_nt: TGTGCCAGTTCGCCTACAGGGTTGAGGCCGCTGAGCGAGCAGTACTTC; cdr3_aa: CASSPTGLRPLSEQYF
j_call: TRBJ1-2; d_call: -; v_call: TRBV7-9; clone_size: -; cdr3_nt: TGTGCCAGCAGCTTAGGTCAGGTCTTCGGCTATGGCTACACCTTC; cdr3_aa: CASSLGQVFGYGYTF
j_call: TRBJ1-5; d_call: TRBD1; v_call: TRBV2; clone_size: once; cdr3_nt: TGTGCCAGCAATATACCGGGACAGGGGTCTCAGCCCCAGCATTTT; cdr3_aa: CASNIPGQGSQPQHF
j_call: TRBJ2-7; d_call: -; v_call: TRBV30; clone_size: -; cdr3_nt: TGTGCCTGGAGTCCTCAGAGGGGATTGTACTTC; cdr3_aa: CAWSPQRGLYF
j_call: TRBJ2-7; d_call: -; v_call: TRBV28; clone_size: -; cdr3_nt: TGTGCCAGCAACCCAGATGACCGAGACTCCTACGAGCAGTACTTC; cdr3_aa: CASNPDDRDSYEQYF
j_call: TRBJ2-3; d_call: -; v_call: TRBV5-1; clone_size: -; cdr3_nt: TGCGCCAGCAGCTACGGAGCGGAGGCCTCTACGCAGTATTTT; cdr3_aa: CASSYGAEASTQYF
j_call: TRBJ1-1; d_call: -; v_call: TRBV28; clone_size: few; cdr3_nt: TGTGCCAGCAGTTTATCGCTCGGTGAAGCTTTCTTT; cdr3_aa: CASSLSLGEAFF
j_call: TRBJ1-1; d_call: TRBD1; v_call: TRBV7-8; clone_size: -; cdr3_nt: TGTGCCAGCAGCCCGAGACAGGGAGAGAACACTGAAGCTTTCTTT; cdr3_aa: CASSPRQGENTEAFF
j_call: TRBJ2-6; d_call: -; v_call: TRBV29-1; clone_size: -; cdr3_nt: TGCAGCGTCGTCTCTGGGGCCAACGTCCTGACTTTC; cdr3_aa: CSVVSGANVLTF
j_call: TRBJ1-1; d_call: TRBD1; v_call: TRBV6-5; clone_size: -; cdr3_nt: TGTGCCAGCAAAGGGACAGGGGGCGCGACGACTGAAGCTTTCTTT; cdr3_aa: CASKGTGGATTEAFF
j_call: TRBJ2-2; d_call: -; v_call: TRBV28; clone_size: -; cdr3_nt: TGTGCCAGCACCCTCGGGACCTTTTACACCGGGGAGCTGTTTTTT; cdr3_aa: CASTLGTFYTGELFF
j_call: TRBJ2-7; d_call: TRBD2; v_call: TRBV11-2; clone_size: -; cdr3_nt: TGTGCCAGCAGCTTTCCTAGCGGGAGCTACGAGCAGTACTTC; cdr3_aa: CASSFPSGSYEQYF
j_call: TRBJ2-5; d_call: -; v_call: TRBV2; clone_size: once; cdr3_nt: TGTGCCAGCACACCGTCAAAGACCCAGTACTTC; cdr3_aa: CASTPSKTQYF
j_call: TRBJ2-5; d_call: -; v_call: TRBV7-6; clone_size: -; cdr3_nt: TGTGCCAGCAGCCATTGGAGGGAGACCCAGTACTTC; cdr3_aa: CASSHWRETQYF
j_call: TRBJ1-1; d_call: TRBD1; v_call: TRBV5-8; clone_size: -; cdr3_nt: TGTGCCAGCAGTCCCGTCAGGGGGCCGACTATTAACACTGAAGCTTTCTTT; cdr3_aa: CASSPVRGPTINTEAFF
j_call: TRBJ1-2; d_call: -; v_call: TRBV7-8; clone_size: -; cdr3_nt: TGTGCCAGCAGCACTAGAAGCTTCTATGGCTACACCTTC; cdr3_aa: CASSTRSFYGYTF
j_call: TRBJ2-1; d_call: -; v_call: TRBV7-9; clone_size: -; cdr3_nt: TGTGCCAGCAGCTCTAGCCAGAATGAGCAGTTCTTC; cdr3_aa: CASSSSQNEQFF
j_call: TRBJ2-6; d_call: -; v_call: TRBV4-1; clone_size: -; cdr3_nt: TGCGCGTCGCGGGCGGTCTCTGGGGCCAACGTCCTGACTTTC; cdr3_aa: CASRAVSGANVLTF
j_call: TRBJ2-1; d_call: TRBD1; v_call: TRBV19; clone_size: -; cdr3_nt: TGTGCCAGTAGTCTAGACAGGGCACAAGGATTCAATGAGCAGTTCTTC; cdr3_aa: CASSLDRAQGFNEQFF
j_call: TRBJ2-7; d_call: TRBD2; v_call: TRBV29-1; clone_size: -; cdr3_nt: TGCAGCGCGGGACGGACTAGCTCCTACGAGCAGTACTTC; cdr3_aa: CSAGRTSSYEQYF
j_call: TRBJ2-2; d_call: TRBD1; v_call: TRBV19; clone_size: -; cdr3_nt: TGTGCCAGTAGTATGAGCAGGGGGAATACCGGGGAGCTGTTTTTT; cdr3_aa: CASSMSRGNTGELFF
j_call: TRBJ2-1; d_call: -; v_call: TRBV5-4; clone_size: few; cdr3_nt: TGTGCCAGCAGCTTTGGGTCAAGGGCGTGGAATGAGCAGTTCTTC; cdr3_aa: CASSFGSRAWNEQFF
j_call: TRBJ1-2; d_call: TRBD1; v_call: TRBV25-1; clone_size: -; cdr3_nt: TGTGCCAGCAGTAAGCCACAGGGGTCGGGTGGCTACACCTTC; cdr3_aa: CASSKPQGSGGYTF
j_call: TRBJ1-5; d_call: TRBD1; v_call: TRBV27; clone_size: once; cdr3_nt: TGTGCCAGCAGACCCTCAGGGGGTCCTCAGCCCCAGCATTTT; cdr3_aa: CASRPSGGPQPQHF
j_call: TRBJ1-3; d_call: -; v_call: TRBV6-1; clone_size: -; cdr3_nt: TGTGCCAGCAGTGAAGCGGGCGATTCGGGCGGAAACACCATATATTTT; cdr3_aa: CASSEAGDSGGNTIYF
j_call: TRBJ1-2; d_call: TRBD1; v_call: TRBV28; clone_size: -; cdr3_nt: TGTGCCAGCAGTTGGAAACAGGGGATCTTAGTTCGTGGCTACACCTTC; cdr3_aa: CASSWKQGILVRGYTF